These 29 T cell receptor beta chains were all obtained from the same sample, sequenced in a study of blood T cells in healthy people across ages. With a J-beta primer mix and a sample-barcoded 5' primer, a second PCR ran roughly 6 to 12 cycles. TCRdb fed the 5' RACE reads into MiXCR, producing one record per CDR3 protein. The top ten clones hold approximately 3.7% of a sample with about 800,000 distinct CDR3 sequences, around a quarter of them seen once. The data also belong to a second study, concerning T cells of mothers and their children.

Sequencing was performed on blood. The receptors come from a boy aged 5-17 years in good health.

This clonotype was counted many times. CDR3 nucleotide sequence: TGTGCCAGCAGCCCCGGGACAGGAGGCACCGGGGAGCTGTTTTTT. It is translated as CASSPGTGGTGELFF. The rearrangement joins TRBV7-2 to TRBJ2-2, with TRBD1 matching 8 bases. With V trimmed by 5 bases and J by 4 bases, 6 bases remained unmatched. This CDR3 contains 15 residues. From germline, CDR1 is SGHTA and CDR2 FQGNSA.

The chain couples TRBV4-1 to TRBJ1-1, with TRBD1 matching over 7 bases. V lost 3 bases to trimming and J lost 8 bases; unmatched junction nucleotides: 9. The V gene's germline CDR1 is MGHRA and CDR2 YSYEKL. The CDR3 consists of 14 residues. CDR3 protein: CASSHVPGTEEAFF. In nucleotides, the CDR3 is TGCGCCAGCAGCCACGTACCCGGGACAGAAGAAGCTTTCTTT.

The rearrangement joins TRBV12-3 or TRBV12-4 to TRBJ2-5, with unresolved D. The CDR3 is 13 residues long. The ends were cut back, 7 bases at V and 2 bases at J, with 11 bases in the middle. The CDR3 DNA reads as TGTGCCAGCACCTGGAGTAGTCAAGAGACCCAGTACTTC. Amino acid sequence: CASTWSSQETQYF.

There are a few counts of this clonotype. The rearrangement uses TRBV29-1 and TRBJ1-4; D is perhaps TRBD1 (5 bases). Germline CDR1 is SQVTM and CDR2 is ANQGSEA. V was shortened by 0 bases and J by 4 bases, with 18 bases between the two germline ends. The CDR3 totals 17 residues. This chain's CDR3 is CSVEDSDSGDFNEKLFF. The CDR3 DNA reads TGCAGCGTTGAAGATTCCGACAGCGGAGACTTTAATGAAAAACTGTTTTTT.

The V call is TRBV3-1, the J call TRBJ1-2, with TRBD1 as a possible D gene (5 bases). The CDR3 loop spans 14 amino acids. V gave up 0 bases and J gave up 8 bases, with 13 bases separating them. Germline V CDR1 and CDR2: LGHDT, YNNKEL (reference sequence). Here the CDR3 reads CASSQEGAGYGYTF. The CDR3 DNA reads TGTGCCAGCAGCCAAGAAGGGGCTGGCTACGGCTACACCTTC. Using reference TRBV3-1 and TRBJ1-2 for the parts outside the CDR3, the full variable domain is DTAVSQTPKYLVTQMGNDKSIKCEQNLGHDTMYWYKQDSKKFLKIMFSYNNKELIINETVPNRFSPKSPDKAHLNLHINSLELGDSAVYFCASSQEGAGYGYTFGSGTRLTVV.

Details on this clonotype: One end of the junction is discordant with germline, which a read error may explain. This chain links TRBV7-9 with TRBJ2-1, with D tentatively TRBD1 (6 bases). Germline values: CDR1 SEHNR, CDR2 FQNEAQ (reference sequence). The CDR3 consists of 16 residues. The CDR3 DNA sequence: TGTGCCTGCAGCCCACGACAGGTTTTGGGGCATAATGAGCAGTTCTTC. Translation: CACSPRQVLGHNEQFF.

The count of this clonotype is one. CDR3 coding DNA: TGTGCCACCAGTATACAGCTAGCGGGGGGACCGGAGACCCAGTACTTC. It encodes CATSIQLAGGPETQYF. The chain joins TRBV19 to TRBJ2-5; 11 bases fit TRBD2. The ends lost 10 bases at V and 5 bases at J; junction bases unmatched: 15. The germline gives CDR1 LNHDA, CDR2 SQIVND (reference sequence). CDR3 length: 16 amino acids.

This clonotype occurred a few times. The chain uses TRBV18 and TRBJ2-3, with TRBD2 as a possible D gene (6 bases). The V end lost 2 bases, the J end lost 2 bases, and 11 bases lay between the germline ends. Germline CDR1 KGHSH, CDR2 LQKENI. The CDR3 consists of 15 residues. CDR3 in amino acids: CASSPYADYTDTQYF. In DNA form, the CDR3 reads TGTGCCAGCTCACCATACGCGGACTACACAGATACGCAGTATTTT.

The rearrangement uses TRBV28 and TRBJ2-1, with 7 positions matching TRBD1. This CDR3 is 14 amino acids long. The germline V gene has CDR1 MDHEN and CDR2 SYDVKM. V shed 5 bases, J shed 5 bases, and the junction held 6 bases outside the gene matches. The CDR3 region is CASSEPTGNNEQFF. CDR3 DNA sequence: TGTGCCAGCAGTGAACCGACAGGGAACAATGAGCAGTTCTTC.

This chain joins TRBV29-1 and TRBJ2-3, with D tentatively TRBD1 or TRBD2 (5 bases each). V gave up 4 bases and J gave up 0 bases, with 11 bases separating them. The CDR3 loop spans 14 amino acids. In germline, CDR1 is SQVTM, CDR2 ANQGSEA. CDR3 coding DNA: TGCAGCGTTGCGGGACGCCTAAGCACAGATACGCAGTATTTT. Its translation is CSVAGRLSTDTQYF.

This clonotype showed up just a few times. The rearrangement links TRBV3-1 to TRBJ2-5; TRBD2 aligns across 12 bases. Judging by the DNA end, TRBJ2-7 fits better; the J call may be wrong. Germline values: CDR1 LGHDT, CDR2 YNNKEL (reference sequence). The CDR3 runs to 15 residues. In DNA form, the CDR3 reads TGTGCCAGCAGCAAGACTAGCGGGAGATCGGACGAGCAGTACTTC. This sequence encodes CASSKTSGRSDEQYF.

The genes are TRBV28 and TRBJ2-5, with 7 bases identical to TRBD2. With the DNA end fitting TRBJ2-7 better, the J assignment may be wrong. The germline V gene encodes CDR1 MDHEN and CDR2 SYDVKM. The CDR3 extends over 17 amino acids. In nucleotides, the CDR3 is TGTGCCAGCAGTCGTACCTTAAGCGGGACTCCCTTCTACGAGCAGTACTTC. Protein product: CASSRTLSGTPFYEQYF.

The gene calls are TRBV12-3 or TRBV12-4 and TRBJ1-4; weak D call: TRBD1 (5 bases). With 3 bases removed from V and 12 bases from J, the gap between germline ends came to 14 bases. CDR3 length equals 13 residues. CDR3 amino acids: CASSLNQAGQLFF. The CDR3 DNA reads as TGTGCCAGCAGTTTGAACCAGGCGGGGCAACTGTTTTTT.

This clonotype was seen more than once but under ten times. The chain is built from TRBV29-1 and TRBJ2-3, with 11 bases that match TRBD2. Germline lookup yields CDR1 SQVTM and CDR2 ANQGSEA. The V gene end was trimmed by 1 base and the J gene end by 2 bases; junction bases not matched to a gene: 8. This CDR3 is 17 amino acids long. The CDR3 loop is CSVEGWTSGFVTDTQYF. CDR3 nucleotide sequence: TGCAGCGTTGAAGGATGGACTAGCGGGTTTGTCACAGATACGCAGTATTTT.

CDR3 nucleotides: TGTGCCAGCAGCTTAGTCGGTTTCGCTAACACCGGGGAGCTGTTTTTT. Translating gives CASSLVGFANTGELFF. V gene TRBV11-2 combines with J gene TRBJ2-2, with unresolved D. The CDR3 length is 16 residues. Germline CDR1 and CDR2: SGHAT and FQNNGV. The ends were cut back, 1 base at V and 2 bases at J, with 11 bases in the middle.

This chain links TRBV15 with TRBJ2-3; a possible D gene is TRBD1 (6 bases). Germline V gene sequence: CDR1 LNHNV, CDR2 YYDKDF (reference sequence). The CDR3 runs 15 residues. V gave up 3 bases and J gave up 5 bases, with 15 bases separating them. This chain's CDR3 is CATSRPGVGGDTQYF. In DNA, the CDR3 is TGTGCCACCAGCAGGCCCGGGGTAGGGGGAGATACGCAGTATTTT.

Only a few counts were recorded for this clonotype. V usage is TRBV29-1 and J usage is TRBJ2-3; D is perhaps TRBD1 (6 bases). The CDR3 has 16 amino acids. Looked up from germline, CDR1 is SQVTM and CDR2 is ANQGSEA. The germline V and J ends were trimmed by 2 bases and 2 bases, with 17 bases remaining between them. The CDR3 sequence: CSVETPRGTYTDTQYF. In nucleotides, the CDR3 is TGCAGCGTTGAAACCCCGAGAGGGACATACACAGATACGCAGTATTTT.

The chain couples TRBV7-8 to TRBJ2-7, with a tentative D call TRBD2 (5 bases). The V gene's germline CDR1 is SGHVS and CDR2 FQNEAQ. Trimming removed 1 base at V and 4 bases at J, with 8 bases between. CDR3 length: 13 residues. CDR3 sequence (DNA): TGTGCCAGCAGCTTAGACGGACTTTACGAGCAGTACTTC. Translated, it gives CASSLDGLYEQYF.

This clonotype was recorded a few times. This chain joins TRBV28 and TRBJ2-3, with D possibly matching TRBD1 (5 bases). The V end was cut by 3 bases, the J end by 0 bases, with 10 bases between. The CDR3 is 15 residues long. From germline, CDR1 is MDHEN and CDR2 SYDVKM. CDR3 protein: CASSFDSSSTDTQYF. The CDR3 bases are TGTGCCAGCAGTTTTGACAGCTCTAGCACAGATACGCAGTATTTT.

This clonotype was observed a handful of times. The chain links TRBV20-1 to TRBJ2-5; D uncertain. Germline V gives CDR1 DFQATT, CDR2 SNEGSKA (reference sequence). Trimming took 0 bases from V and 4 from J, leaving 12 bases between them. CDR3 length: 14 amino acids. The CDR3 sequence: CSARDSDLPETQYF. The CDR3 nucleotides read TGCAGTGCTAGAGATTCGGATCTTCCAGAGACCCAGTACTTC.

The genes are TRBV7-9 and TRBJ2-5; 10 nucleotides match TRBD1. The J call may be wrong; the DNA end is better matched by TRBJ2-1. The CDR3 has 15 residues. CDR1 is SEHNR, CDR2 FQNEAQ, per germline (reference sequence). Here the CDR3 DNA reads TGTGCCAGCAGCCCGGGACAGGGGTTGGGCAATGAGCAGTTCTTC. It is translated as CASSPGQGLGNEQFF.

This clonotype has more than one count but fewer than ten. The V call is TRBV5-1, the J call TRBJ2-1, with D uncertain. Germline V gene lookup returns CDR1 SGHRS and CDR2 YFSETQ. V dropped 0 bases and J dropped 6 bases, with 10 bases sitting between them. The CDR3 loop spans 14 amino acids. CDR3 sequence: CASSLDSSPNEQFF. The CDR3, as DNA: TGCGCCAGCAGCTTGGACTCAAGCCCCAATGAGCAGTTCTTC. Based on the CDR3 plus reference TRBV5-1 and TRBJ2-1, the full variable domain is KAGVTQTPRYLIKTRGQQVTLSCSPISGHRSVSWYQQTPGQGLQFLFEYFSETQRNKGNFPGRFSGRQFSNSRSEMNVSTLELGDSALYLCASSLDSSPNEQFFGPGTRLTVL.

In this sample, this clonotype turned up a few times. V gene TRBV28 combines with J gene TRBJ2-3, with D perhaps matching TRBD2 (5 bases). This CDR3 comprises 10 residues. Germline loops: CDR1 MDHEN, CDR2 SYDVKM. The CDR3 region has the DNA TGTGCTTCCGGGGCAGATACGCAGTATTTT. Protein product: CASGADTQYF.

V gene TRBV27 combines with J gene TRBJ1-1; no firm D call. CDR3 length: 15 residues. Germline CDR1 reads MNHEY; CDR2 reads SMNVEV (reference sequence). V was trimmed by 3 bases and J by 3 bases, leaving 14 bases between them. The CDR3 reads CASSFGPTPDTEAFF. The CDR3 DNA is TGTGCCAGCAGTTTTGGGCCTACCCCTGACACTGAAGCTTTCTTT.

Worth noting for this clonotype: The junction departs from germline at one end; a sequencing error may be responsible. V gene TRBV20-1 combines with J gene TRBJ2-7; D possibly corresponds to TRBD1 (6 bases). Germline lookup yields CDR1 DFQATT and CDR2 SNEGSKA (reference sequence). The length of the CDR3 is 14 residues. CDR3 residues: CSAGDLQGNYEQYF. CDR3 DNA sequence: TGCAGTGCTGGAGATCTACAGGGAAACTACGAGCAGTACTTC.

CDR3 DNA sequence: TGTGCCATCAGTGGGGGTCGGCAGGGCTATGAGCAGTTCTTC. Its translation is CAISGGRQGYEQFF. The V call is TRBV10-3, the J call TRBJ2-5; a weak D match, TRBD1 (5 bases). The end of the DNA is better explained by TRBJ2-1, so the J call may be wrong. This CDR3 has 14 residues. Germline loops: CDR1 ENHRY, CDR2 SYGVKD.

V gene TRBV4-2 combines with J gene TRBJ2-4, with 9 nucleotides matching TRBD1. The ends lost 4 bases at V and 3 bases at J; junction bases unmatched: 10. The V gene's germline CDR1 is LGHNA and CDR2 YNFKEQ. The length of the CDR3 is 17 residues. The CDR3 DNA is TGTGCCAGCAGCCGAAGCCCGGGACAGGGAGGCAAAAACATTCAGTACTTC. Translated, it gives CASSRSPGQGGKNIQYF.

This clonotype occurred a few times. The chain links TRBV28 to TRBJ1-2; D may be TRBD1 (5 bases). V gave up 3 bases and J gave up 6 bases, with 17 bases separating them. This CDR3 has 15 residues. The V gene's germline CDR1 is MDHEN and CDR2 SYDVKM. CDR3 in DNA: TGTGCCAGCAGTTTCCCCTCCGACAGACCCGATGGCTACACCTTC. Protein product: CASSFPSDRPDGYTF.

CDR3 loop: CASSLQGHGDSPLHF. CDR3 in DNA: TGCGCCAGCAGCTTGCAGGGGCATGGGGATTCACCCCTCCACTTT. The rearrangement uses TRBV5-1 and TRBJ1-6, with TRBD1 as a possible D gene (6 bases). This CDR3 comprises 15 residues. The V gene lost 1 base and the J gene lost 8 bases, with 13 bases spanning the gap. The V gene's germline CDR1 is SGHRS and CDR2 YFSETQ.